This TCR beta chain was captured in a study of blood T cell repertoires in COVID-19. Study overall: Researchers got acute and convalescent COVID-19 samples from the United States, Italy and Spain. PBMCs, B-cell-depleted T cells, or T cells provided the cDNA or gDNA that made up the material.

The authors' processing: It was from reference gene primer amplification that nucleated cell counts were estimated. Clones were read by immunoSEQ multiplex PCR, and TCRdb kept only the in-frame ones, dropping some. The V and J calls and clone size are taken from that table; D and trimming were inferred from the DNA. The sample includes 250,000 to 350,000 clones, approximately 91% seen only once; the top ten take approximately 2%. Seattle's cohort entered during active infection and was followed longitudinally. There are 15 residues in the CDR3. The trim removed 2 bases at V and 5 bases at J, leaving 6 bases unmatched. The germline V gene has CDR1 SGHNT and CDR2 YYREEE (reference sequence).

Material for sequencing was peripheral blood. The chain uses TRBV5-4 and TRBJ2-3, with 9 positions matching TRBD2. This sequence originates from a young woman with COVID-19, enrolled during active disease. CDR3 DNA sequence: TGTGCCAGCAGCTTTGGGACTAGCAGCCAAGATACGCAGTATTTT. Translation: CASSFGTSSQDTQYF.